Below are 18 T cell receptor beta chains sequenced from a single sample in a study of response to subunit inactivated influenza vaccine. A single record per CDR3 protein comes from TCRdb applying MiXCR to the RT-PCR reads. Of around 850,000 distinct CDR3 sequences listed, around 20% are singletons. The sample here was PBMCs from blood, taken about 5 days after vaccination. Receptor source: a man aged 50-60 years who received an inactivated influenza vaccine.

The genes are TRBV6-2 or TRBV6-3 and TRBJ1-1, with no clear D. Trimming stripped 6 bases from V and 5 bases from J, with 13 bases between. The germline V gene encodes CDR1 MNHEY and CDR2 SVGEGT. This CDR3 comprises 13 residues. For the CDR3, the DNA is TGTGCCAGCAGGGGGTCGAGAGGGACTGAAGCTTTCTTT. As protein: CASRGSRGTEAFF.

There are a few counts of this clonotype. This chain joins TRBV7-9 and TRBJ1-3; D is unresolved. Per the germline V gene, CDR1 is SEHNR and CDR2 is FQNEAQ (reference sequence). The CDR3 totals 13 residues. Trimming cost V 7 bases and J 4 bases, with 11 bases left between them. The CDR3 is CASKSEFGNTIYF. The CDR3 coding sequence is TGTGCCAGCAAGTCTGAATTCGGAAACACCATATATTTT.

This clonotype was seen a few times. V is TRBV20-1 and J is TRBJ1-1; D remains ambiguous. This CDR3 spans 15 amino acids. Trimming left V 3 bases short and J 0 bases short, with 14 bases between. Looked up from germline, CDR1 is DFQATT and CDR2 is SNEGSKA (reference sequence). DNA of the CDR3: TGCAGTGCTAGCCTAGATCAGACTATGAACACTGAAGCTTTCTTT. Amino acid sequence: CSASLDQTMNTEAFF.

A single count supports this clonotype. The chain employs TRBV9 and TRBJ2-3; 10 bases fit TRBD2. Germline-derived CDR1 and CDR2 are SGDLS and YYNGEE. CDR3 length: 17 amino acids. V lost 2 bases, J lost 5 bases, and 11 bases stayed unmatched. This CDR3 reads CASSVSNLAGELDTQYF. CDR3 nucleotides: TGTGCCAGCAGCGTTTCAAATCTAGCGGGAGAACTAGATACGCAGTATTTT.

This sequence joins TRBV20-1 and TRBJ2-7; D remains ambiguous. The CDR3 contains 13 residues. Germline V gene lookup returns CDR1 DFQATT and CDR2 SNEGSKA (reference sequence). Trimming pared 5 bases from V and 2 bases from J, leaving 13 bases between. Here the CDR3 DNA reads TGCAGTGCTCTCCAGTCCCGGGCCTACGAGCAGTACTTC. Translating it yields CSALQSRAYEQYF.

This clonotype was seen a few times. The V call is TRBV5-5, the J call TRBJ1-5, with TRBD1 identical over 7 bases. The CDR3 runs 13 residues. Germline CDR1 reads SGHKS; CDR2 reads YYEKEE (reference sequence). V shed 5 bases and J 7 bases; nucleotides not matched to a gene: 6. The CDR3: CASSYDRDQPQHF. The CDR3 DNA sequence: TGTGCCAGCAGTTATGACAGGGACCAGCCCCAGCATTTT.

This clonotype has ten or more counts. V gene TRBV20-1 combines with J gene TRBJ2-5; D is possibly TRBD1 (6 bases). The V end was cut by 3 bases, the J end by 1 base, with 9 bases between. The CDR3 sequence is 13 residues long. Germline CDR1 is DFQATT and CDR2 is SNEGSKA (reference sequence). The CDR3 sequence is CSASLGAQETQYF. CDR3 bases: TGCAGTGCTAGCTTGGGGGCCCAAGAGACCCAGTACTTC.

The rearrangement links TRBV20-1 to TRBJ1-5; D call uncertain. CDR3 size: 13 residues. The germline V gene encodes CDR1 DFQATT and CDR2 SNEGSKA (reference sequence). The V gene lost 6 bases and the J gene lost 0 bases, with 9 bases spanning the gap. The CDR3 sequence is CSAPIYSNQPQHF. The CDR3 coding sequence is TGCAGTGCGCCCATCTATAGCAATCAGCCCCAGCATTTT.

The J gene is TRBJ2-3, the V gene TRBV6-2 or TRBV6-3, with 10 positions matching TRBD2. Germline V gene lookup returns CDR1 MNHEY and CDR2 SVGEGT. V lost 0 bases, J lost 1 base, and 10 bases stayed unmatched. The CDR3 extends over 19 amino acids. The chain's CDR3 is CASSYSQSGGGLGTDTQYF. The CDR3 region has the DNA TGTGCCAGCAGTTACTCTCAAAGCGGGGGGGGCCTCGGCACAGATACGCAGTATTTT.

This clonotype was found a few times. The rearrangement links TRBV30 to TRBJ1-6; 10 bases fit TRBD1. Germline values: CDR1 GTSNPN, CDR2 SVGIG (reference sequence). This CDR3 spans 15 amino acids. Trimming at V came to 4 bases and at J to 5 bases, leaving 5 bases not matched to a gene. CDR3 in amino acids: CAWMRTGGHNSPLHF. Written as DNA, the CDR3 is TGTGCCTGGATGCGGACAGGGGGTCATAATTCACCCCTCCACTTT.

This clonotype occurred a few times. The rearrangement uses TRBV11-2 and TRBJ2-1; no reliable D call. Germline V CDR1 and CDR2: SGHAT, FQNNGV. The ends were cut back, 1 base at V and 4 bases at J, with 20 bases in the middle. This CDR3 region has 18 residues. CDR3 nucleotide sequence: TGTGCCAGCAGCTTAGTAGTCCATCGGCCGCCGCGTTACAATGAGCAGTTCTTC. Translation: CASSLVVHRPPRYNEQFF.

This clonotype has just a few counts. This rearrangement joins TRBV20-1 to TRBJ2-7; 8 bases are shared with TRBD2. This CDR3 has 16 amino acids. The germline V gene encodes CDR1 DFQATT and CDR2 SNEGSKA (reference sequence). Unmatched junction bases numbered 12, after V lost 1 base and J lost 4 bases. This CDR3 reads CSARALLAVPTYEQYF. The CDR3 region has the DNA TGCAGTGCTAGAGCCTTACTAGCGGTACCAACGTACGAGCAGTACTTC.

In its sample, this clonotype was seen many times. The chain joins TRBV20-1 to TRBJ2-2, with 9 bases aligning to TRBD2. In germline, CDR1 is DFQATT, CDR2 SNEGSKA (reference sequence). V was pared by 4 bases and J by 4 bases, with 4 bases of the junction left unmatched. The CDR3 extends over 14 amino acids. The CDR3 here is CSAKKAGGTGELFF. CDR3 DNA sequence: TGCAGTGCTAAGAAAGCGGGAGGCACCGGGGAGCTGTTTTTT.

This clonotype has just a few counts. V gene TRBV7-2 combines with J gene TRBJ2-7; 8 nucleotides agree with TRBD2. CDR3 length equals 14 residues. Per the germline V gene, CDR1 is SGHTA and CDR2 is FQGNSA. Trimming cost V 5 bases and J 4 bases; bases outside gene matches: 7. The CDR3 nucleotides read TGTGCCAGCAGCGCCTACGGGGGGGTGTACGAGCAGTACTTC. Amino acid sequence: CASSAYGGVYEQYF.

In this sample, this clonotype turned up a few times. The chain couples TRBV20-1 to TRBJ2-3; D is ambiguous. Trimming left V 0 bases short and J 0 bases short, with 10 bases between. Germline CDR1 and CDR2: DFQATT and SNEGSKA (reference sequence). This CDR3 contains 15 residues. The CDR3 nucleotides read TGCAGTGCTAGAGATAGCAGTTCTAGCACAGATACGCAGTATTTT. Translating gives CSARDSSSSTDTQYF.

This clonotype was recorded only once. The chain combines TRBV7-6 with TRBJ2-1, with a possible D match to TRBD2 (6 bases). This CDR3 region has 15 residues. The germline gives CDR1 SGHVS, CDR2 FNYEAQ. V was trimmed by 3 bases and J by 2 bases, leaving 11 bases between them. The CDR3 DNA is TGTGCCAGCAGCTTTCACGGGGGTACCTACAATGAGCAGTTCTTC. It specifies CASSFHGGTYNEQFF.

The chain combines TRBV5-1 with TRBJ2-5; D not certain. The V gene's germline CDR1 is SGHRS and CDR2 YFSETQ. V gave up 4 bases and J gave up 0 bases, with 16 bases separating them. The CDR3 covers 16 residues. The CDR3 DNA is TGCGCCAGCAGCCCTACCCTACATAATGACCAAGAGACCCAGTACTTC. It codes for CASSPTLHNDQETQYF.

In this sample, this clonotype turned up a few times. This rearrangement joins TRBV7-9 to TRBJ2-3; no definite D call. The CDR3 runs to 14 residues. Trimming left V 4 bases short and J 3 bases short, with 11 bases between. Germline V gene sequence: CDR1 SEHNR, CDR2 FQNEAQ (reference sequence). The CDR3 nucleotides read TGTGCCAGCAGCTCGCCTGGGGAAACAGATACGCAGTATTTT. The encoded protein is CASSSPGETDTQYF.